This is a list of T cell receptor beta chains from one sample in a study of T cell responses to AZD1222 COVID-19 vaccine. Profiled with immunoSEQ multiplex PCR; TCRdb holds only in-frame clones, not every one. Among about 180,000 clones listed, approximately 92% were seen once. Sequencing used peripheral blood, obtained 28 days after the second dose of the MenACWY control vaccine. The receptors were sampled from an adult who received the MenACWY meningococcal vaccine as a control. The CDR3 runs from the conserved cysteine through the conserved F or W. Fields, in order: D gene, clone size, V gene, J gene, CDR3 protein, CDR3 DNA. A D gene is named only where the DNA matches it firmly. Some rows have no size entry. The others give once, few or many, or a class for an expanded clone.

NA	NA	TRBV11-1	TRBJ1-5	CASSLDPGERPQHF	TGTGCCAGCAGCCTTGATCCGGGAGAGCGGCCCCAGCATTTT
NA	NA	TRBV11-2	TRBJ1-1	CASTRARGEASSAFF	TGTGCCAGCACCAGGGCTCGAGGGGAAGCTTCTTCAGCTTTCTTT
TRBD1	once	TRBV3-1/TRBV3-2	TRBJ2-1	CASSQTGGNRGREQFF	TGTGCCAGCAGCCAGACAGGGGGCAATCGCGGCCGTGAGCAGTTCTTC
NA	NA	TRBV18	TRBJ1-1	CASSETGLNTEAFF	TGTGCCAGCTCAGAAACAGGGTTGAACACTGAAGCTTTCTTT
NA	NA	TRBV6-5	TRBJ1-6	CASSQRSYNSPLHF	TGTGCCAGCAGCCAACGCTCCTATAATTCACCCCTCCACTTT
NA	NA	TRBV5-4	TRBJ2-5	CASSLGQETQYF	TGTGCCAGCAGCTTAGGTCAAGAGACCCAGTACTTC
NA	NA	TRBV4-2	TRBJ2-3	CASSQPSSTDTQYF	TGTGCCAGCAGCCAACCCTCTAGCACAGATACGCAGTATTTT
NA	NA	TRBV18	TRBJ1-6	CASSPAGASNSPLHF	TGTGCCAGCTCACCGGCGGGGGCAAGTAATTCACCCCTCCACTTT
NA	NA	TRBV27	TRBJ2-3	CASSFGQFRTDTQYF	TGTGCCAGCAGTTTTGGTCAATTCCGAACAGATACGCAGTATTTT
NA	NA	TRBV5-1	TRBJ2-4	CASSPGKGIIRDIQYF	TGCGCCAGCAGCCCGGGAAAGGGGATCATCCGGGACATTCAGTACTTC
TRBD1	NA	TRBV2	TRBJ1-2	CASSDRGTNYGYTF	TGTGCCAGCAGTGACAGGGGGACTAACTATGGCTACACCTTC
NA	NA	TRBV6-2/TRBV6-3	TRBJ2-3	CASSPGGNTDTQYF	TGTGCCAGCAGCCCCGGGGGTAACACAGATACGCAGTATTTT
NA	NA	TRBV6-5	TRBJ1-4	CASSYREAEKLFF	TGTGCCAGCAGTTACCGGGAGGCTGAAAAACTGTTTTTT
NA	NA	TRBV6-5	TRBJ2-4	CASSLGGNIQYF	TGTGCCAGCAGTCTAGGGGGAAACATTCAGTACTTC
NA	NA	TRBV7-9	TRBJ2-1	CASSLVGREDEQFF	TGTGCCAGCAGCTTAGTTGGCAGGGAGGATGAGCAGTTCTTC
TRBD1	NA	TRBV7-9	TRBJ2-6	CASSLTGGGGANVLTF	TGTGCCAGCAGCTTAACAGGGGGTGGTGGGGCCAACGTCCTGACTTTC
NA	NA	TRBV6-5	TRBJ1-2	CASTRGPNYGYTF	TGTGCCAGCACCCGGGGTCCTAACTATGGCTACACCTTC
NA	NA	TRBV11-2	TRBJ1-4	CASSLSGSLGEKLFF	TGTGCCAGCAGCTTATCTGGGAGTCTTGGAGAAAAACTGTTTTTT
NA	NA	TRBV11-2	TRBJ1-1	CASSFVGRYTEAFF	TGTGCCAGCAGCTTTGTCGGTAGGTACACTGAAGCTTTCTTT
NA	NA	TRBV4-1	TRBJ1-3	CASSPTGKMSSGNTIYF	TGCGCCAGCAGCCCTACAGGGAAAATGAGTTCTGGAAACACCATATATTTT
NA	NA	TRBV2	TRBJ1-2	CASSAWGGFGGYTF	TGTGCCAGCAGTGCCTGGGGAGGGTTTGGTGGCTACACCTTC
TRBD1	NA	TRBV19	TRBJ2-7	CASSSRQGGVGDEQYF	TGTGCCAGTAGTAGCCGACAGGGTGGAGTTGGGGACGAGCAGTACTTC
TRBD2	NA	TRBV16	TRBJ2-3	CASSPRRAGAVSTDTQYF	TGTGCCAGCAGCCCCCGACGAGCGGGGGCCGTAAGTACAGATACGCAGTATTTT
TRBD1	NA	TRBV10-3	TRBJ2-7	CAISESVQGVAQYF	TGTGCCATCAGTGAGTCGGTACAGGGGGTTGCGCAGTACTTC
TRBD1	NA	TRBV30	TRBJ2-5	CAWSRGTGASETQYF	TGTGCCTGGAGTAGAGGGACAGGGGCTTCGGAGACCCAGTACTTC
NA	NA	TRBV4-3	TRBJ1-6	CASSRGMGDSPLHF	TGCGCCAGCAGCCGGGGGATGGGGGATTCACCCCTCCACTTT
NA	once	TRBV3-1/TRBV3-2	TRBJ1-5	CASSQTGQGYQPQHF	TGTGCCAGCAGCCAGACAGGTCAGGGATATCAGCCCCAGCATTTT
NA	NA	TRBV6-6	TRBJ1-5	CASSSSNNQPQHF	TGTGCCAGCAGTTCGAGCAACAATCAGCCCCAGCATTTT
NA	NA	TRBV27	TRBJ1-1	CASRGLMNTEAFF	TGTGCCAGCAGGGGACTCATGAACACTGAAGCTTTCTTT
NA	NA	TRBV6-5	TRBJ2-7	CASSYSPPRVANEQYF	TGTGCCAGCAGTTACTCTCCCCCTAGGGTTGCCAACGAGCAGTACTTC
NA	NA	TRBV28	TRBJ1-2	CASSFGQPYGYTF	TGTGCCAGCAGTTTTGGACAGCCCTATGGCTACACCTTC
TRBD2	NA	TRBV27	TRBJ2-2	CASSSPNRRELTGELFF	TGTGCCAGCAGTTCCCCCAATAGGCGGGAGTTAACCGGGGAGCTGTTTTTT
TRBD2	NA	TRBV2	TRBJ2-3	CASRVSGGGTDTQYF	TGTGCCAGCAGGGTTAGCGGGGGGGGCACAGATACGCAGTATTTT
NA	NA	TRBV5-1	TRBJ1-1	CASSLQIVNTEAFF	TGCGCCAGCAGCTTACAGATAGTGAACACTGAAGCTTTCTTT
NA	NA	TRBV7-8	TRBJ2-7	CASSLVMTYEQYF	TGTGCCAGCAGCTTAGTTATGACCTACGAGCAGTACTTC
TRBD1	NA	TRBV19	TRBJ1-1	CASSTSGQMNTEAFF	TGTGCCAGTAGTACCTCGGGACAGATGAACACTGAAGCTTTCTTT
NA	NA	TRBV27	TRBJ1-5	CASSLRRSGEPQHF	TGTGCCAGCAGTTTAAGAAGATCCGGGGAGCCCCAGCATTTT
TRBD1	NA	TRBV19	TRBJ1-1	CASRFGGQGGTEAFF	TGTGCCAGTAGGTTCGGTGGACAGGGGGGGACTGAAGCTTTCTTT
NA	NA	TRBV6-6	TRBJ1-2	CASYTGNYGYTF	TGTGCCAGCTATACGGGCAACTATGGCTACACCTTC
NA	NA	TRBV28	TRBJ1-2	CASSEGVYGYTF	TGTGCCAGCAGCGAAGGGGTTTACGGCTACACCTTC
NA	NA	TRBV2	TRBJ2-5	CASSEGFLDQETQYF	TGTGCCAGCAGTGAGGGTTTCCTAGACCAAGAGACCCAGTACTTC
NA	once	TRBV5-4	TRBJ2-3	CASSGGYTDTQYF	TGTGCCAGCAGCGGGGGATACACAGATACGCAGTATTTT
TRBD1	NA	TRBV7-2	TRBJ1-5	CASSLGGQNQPQHF	TGTGCCAGCAGCTTAGGGGGACAGAATCAGCCCCAGCATTTT
NA	NA	TRBV12-3/TRBV12-4	TRBJ1-2	CASSRGGGGYTF	TGTGCCAGCAGCAGGGGAGGCGGCGGCTACACCTTC
NA	NA	TRBV7-2	TRBJ2-3	CASSSQGTDTQYF	TGTGCCAGCAGTTCACAGGGAACAGATACGCAGTATTTT
NA	NA	TRBV6-4	TRBJ1-5	CASSDCRKNQPQHF	TGTGCCAGCAGTGACTGCCGGAAAAATCAGCCCCAGCATTTT
TRBD2	NA	TRBV12-5	TRBJ2-1	CASGLKLAGGSEQFF	TGTGCTAGTGGTTTGAAACTAGCGGGGGGTTCTGAGCAGTTCTTC
NA	NA	TRBV5-4	TRBJ2-7	CASSFGQGGSYEQYF	TGTGCCAGCAGCTTTGGGCAGGGGGGGTCCTACGAGCAGTACTTC
TRBD1	few	TRBV20-1	TRBJ1-6	CSASDRAGSPLHF	TGCAGTGCTAGTGACAGGGCGGGTTCACCCCTCCACTTT
TRBD2	NA	TRBV7-2	TRBJ2-1	CASSPPGLAGGPGEQFF	TGTGCCAGCAGTCCCCCGGGACTAGCGGGGGGGCCCGGTGAGCAGTTCTTC
NA	NA	TRBV2	TRBJ1-6	CASKGYNSPLHF	TGTGCCAGCAAAGGGTACAATTCACCCCTCCACTTT
NA	NA	TRBV5-1	TRBJ2-2	CASSLSVFANTGELFF	TGCGCCAGCAGCTTGTCAGTATTCGCGAACACCGGGGAGCTGTTTTTT
NA	NA	TRBV3-1/TRBV3-2	TRBJ2-7	CASSPGRLEQYF	TGTGCCAGCAGCCCGGGACGGCTCGAGCAGTACTTC
TRBD1	NA	TRBV7-2	TRBJ2-7	CASSFPQGSHEQYF	TGTGCCAGCAGCTTTCCACAGGGGTCCCACGAGCAGTACTTC